The rows below give T cell receptor beta chains drawn from one sample of a study of spatial heterogeneity in lung cancer. One entry per CDR3 protein, called by TCRdb with MiXCR from the 5' RACE reads. The sample has fewer than 30,000 distinct CDR3 sequences, roughly 9.7% seen once. The sample here was PBMCs, taken at follow-up. The receptors were sampled from a male donor with early-stage non-small cell lung cancer. Each CDR3 is given with its conserved first and last residue.

TRBJ2-1	TRBV7-2	18	CASSLGPSGGLPYNEQFF
TRBJ2-3	TRBV15	16	CATSRAGRGGTDTQYF
TRBJ2-7	TRBV20-1	13	CSALRGPTYEQYF
TRBJ2-5	TRBV4-3	16	CASSQSWRGGQETQYF
TRBJ2-5	TRBV5-1	14	CASSLWDNQETQYF
TRBJ2-7	TRBV4-1	13	CASSAQTSYEQYF
TRBJ2-1	TRBV11-2	14	CASSPAGPYNEQFF
TRBJ2-5	TRBV7-8	17	CASSLGGIGQAQETQYF
TRBJ1-2	TRBV6-2/TRBV6-3	8	CARPGYTF
TRBJ2-6	TRBV11-2	16	CASSFRRGLGANVLTF
TRBJ2-2	TRBV9	12	CASSLNTGELFF
TRBJ2-7	TRBV9	13	CASSVGASDLPYF
TRBJ1-5	TRBV7-9	12	CASSLAGPLQHF
TRBJ2-7	TRBV29-1	12	CSVEIAGDEQYF
TRBJ1-2	TRBV4-3	14	CASSQTWDSYGYTF
TRBJ2-3	TRBV5-5	13	CASSRQGADTQYF